Listed here are 26 T cell receptor beta chains from one sample, sequenced in a study of CD8 T cells in Susac syndrome. It was with random hexamers that roughly 0.45 to 1 ug RNA was reverse transcribed. TCRdb independently ran MiXCR on the immunoSEQ multiplex PCR reads; one entry per CDR3 protein. This sample has about 300,000 distinct CDR3 sequences, with about 89% found just once. Sample: CD8+ T cells from PBMCs. These receptors were obtained from a human donor with multiple sclerosis.

The CDR3 DNA sequence: TGTGCCAGCAGTGAAACCCGGACTAGGGGGATTGGTGTCGAGCAGTACTTC. Its translation: CASSETRTRGIGVEQYF. The rearrangement links TRBV6-1 to TRBJ2-7, with D maybe TRBD2 (7 bases). Germline V CDR1 and CDR2: MNHNS, SASEGT. The CDR3 extends over 17 amino acids. V gave up 2 bases and J gave up 6 bases, with 23 bases separating them.

The chain uses TRBV30 and TRBJ2-5, with 10 bases identical to TRBD1. The germline V gene has CDR1 GTSNPN and CDR2 SVGIG (reference sequence). The CDR3 runs to 15 residues. V lost 5 bases, J lost 5 bases, and 11 bases stayed unmatched. Here the CDR3 reads CAWGPIGTGVETQYF. DNA for the CDR3: TGTGCCTGGGGGCCCATCGGGACAGGGGTTGAGACCCAGTACTTC.

This sequence joins TRBV7-2 and TRBJ2-5; D remains unclear. V dropped 1 base and J dropped 5 bases, with 14 bases sitting between them. Looked up from germline, CDR1 is SGHTA and CDR2 is FQGNSA. The CDR3 length is 15 residues. The CDR3, as DNA: TGTGCCAGCAGCTTAGTTTTGGCAGTGAGGGAGACCCAGTACTTC. As protein: CASSLVLAVRETQYF. Full variable domain (outside the CDR3, taken from reference TRBV7-2 and TRBJ2-5): GAGVSQSPSNKVTEKGKDVELRCDPISGHTALYWYRQSLGQGLEFLIYFQGNSAPDKSGLPSDRFSAERTGGSVSTLTIQRTQQEDSAVYLCASSLVLAVRETQYFGPGTRLLVL.

CDR3 sequence reads: CASSPDGINQPQHF. CDR3 nucleotide sequence: TGTGCCAGCAGCCCCGACGGGATCAATCAGCCCCAGCATTTT. The chain joins TRBV12-3 or TRBV12-4 to TRBJ1-5; D is unresolved. The CDR3 contains 14 residues. With 6 bases removed from V and 3 bases from J, the gap between germline ends came to 12 bases.

J is TRBJ2-1 and V is TRBV4-3; TRBD1 matches 7 bases. Per the germline V gene, CDR1 is LGHNA and CDR2 is YSLEER. V was pared by 1 base and J by 8 bases, with 8 bases of the junction left unmatched. The CDR3 length is 15 residues. The CDR3 reads CASSQVMTGQDEQFF. CDR3 nucleotides: TGCGCCAGCAGCCAAGTGATGACAGGGCAGGATGAGCAGTTCTTC.

The chain couples TRBV7-8 to TRBJ2-7; the match to TRBD2 covers 11 bases. The germline CDR1 and CDR2 sequences are SGHVS and FQNEAQ. The CDR3 is made up of 18 amino acids. Trimming took 2 bases from V and 3 from J; bases not matched to a gene: 12. CDR3 amino acids: CASSLSVVSGGDLYEQYF. CDR3 bases: TGTGCCAGCAGCTTATCGGTAGTTAGCGGGGGGGATCTCTACGAGCAGTACTTC.

In the case of this clonotype: One end of the junction varies from germline; a read error may be responsible. The J gene is TRBJ1-5, the V gene TRBV12-3 or TRBV12-4; no clear D. There are 13 residues in the CDR3. This chain's CDR3 is CASSLNSYQPQHF. The CDR3 coding sequence is TGTGCCAGCAGTTTGAATAGCTATCAGCCCCAGCATTTT.

The rearrangement links TRBV5-4 to TRBJ2-5; D is unclear. From germline, CDR1 is SGHNT and CDR2 YYREEE (reference sequence). The CDR3 is made up of 13 amino acids. Trimming took 1 base from V and 2 from J, leaving 6 bases between them. The CDR3 nucleotides are TGTGCCAGCAGCTTGACTATTCAAGAGACCCAGTACTTC. Its translation is CASSLTIQETQYF.

The chain carries TRBV13 and TRBJ2-3, with a possible D match to TRBD2 (5 bases). This CDR3 contains 15 residues. Germline V gene lookup returns CDR1 PRHDT and CDR2 FYEKMQ (reference sequence). The V end was cut by 3 bases, the J end by 1 base, with 11 bases between. This CDR3 reads CASSFGGLGTDTQYF. Written as DNA, the CDR3 is TGTGCCAGCAGCTTTGGCGGGTTGGGCACAGATACGCAGTATTTT.

J is TRBJ2-7 and V is TRBV6-2 or TRBV6-3, with 8 bases matching TRBD1. CDR1 is MNHEY and CDR2 is SVGEGT in the germline V gene. V was pared by 2 bases and J by 6 bases, with 12 bases of the junction left unmatched. The CDR3 loop spans 16 amino acids. The CDR3 nucleotides are TGTGCCAGCAGTTACCTGCCAGGGGGCCACGGTAGCGAGCAGTACTTC. It is translated as CASSYLPGGHGSEQYF.

Worth noting for this clonotype: A junction end diverges from the germline sequence, so it may reflect a read error. V is TRBV29-1 and J is TRBJ2-5; no clear D. Looked up from germline, CDR1 is SQVTM and CDR2 is ANQGSEA. The CDR3 length is 13 residues. The CDR3 sequence: CSGEDPLRETQYF. In DNA, the CDR3 is TGCAGCGGTGAAGACCCGCTGAGAGAGACCCAGTACTTC.

This clonotype was counted once. The gene calls are TRBV14 and TRBJ2-5; D is undetermined. Trimming shortened V by 11 bases and J by 2 bases, and 15 bases separated the two germline ends. Per germline, CDR1 SGHDN and CDR2 FVKESK. This CDR3 has 13 amino acids. The CDR3 sequence: CALAGRTQETQYF. In DNA form, the CDR3 reads TGTGCCCTCGCAGGACGGACGCAAGAGACCCAGTACTTC.

This chain joins TRBV25-1 and TRBJ2-3; tentatively, D is TRBD1 or TRBD2 (5 bases each). The CDR3 consists of 16 residues. Germline V CDR1 and CDR2: MGHDK, SYGVNS. Trimming left V 4 bases short and J 3 bases short, with 17 bases between. The CDR3 DNA is TGTGCCAGCAGTGGGGGACCTAATATAAAGACAGATACGCAGTATTTT. Translation: CASSGGPNIKTDTQYF.

The rearrangement joins TRBV29-1 to TRBJ2-1; 11 bases are shared with TRBD2. CDR3 length equals 14 residues. Germline CDR1 is SQVTM and CDR2 is ANQGSEA. Germline trimming cut 6 bases from V and 4 bases from J; bases unmatched to any gene: 5. The CDR3 region is CSVSGTSGYNEQFF. CDR3 DNA sequence: TGCAGCGTCTCCGGGACTAGCGGTTACAATGAGCAGTTCTTC.

The chain employs TRBV4-3 and TRBJ2-7, with D perhaps TRBD1 (5 bases). The CDR3 spans 13 residues. Trimming removed 2 bases at V and 5 bases at J, with 10 bases between. Germline CDR1 is LGHNA and CDR2 is YSLEER. The CDR3: CASSQSGLNEQYF. DNA of the CDR3: TGCGCCAGCAGCCAATCAGGGTTGAACGAGCAGTACTTC.

The rearrangement links TRBV27 to TRBJ1-5, with 8 bases matching TRBD1. Germline lookup yields CDR1 MNHEY and CDR2 SMNVEV (reference sequence). CDR3 length: 14 amino acids. J gave up 2 bases and V 5 bases, and 2 bases lay outside the gene matches. The DNA for the CDR3 is TGTGCCAGCAGTACGACAGGGGGCAATCAGCCCCAGCATTTT. This translates into CASSTTGGNQPQHF.

The V gene is TRBV28, the J gene TRBJ2-2; 14 bases line up with TRBD2. V lost 5 bases to trimming and J lost 6 bases; unmatched junction nucleotides: 11. Germline CDR1 and CDR2: MDHEN and SYDVKM. The CDR3 has 18 residues. CDR3 in amino acids: CASSPLGLAGGGAGELFF. CDR3 DNA sequence: TGTGCCAGCAGTCCGCTCGGACTAGCGGGAGGAGGGGCCGGGGAGCTGTTTTTT.

This clonotype was detected once. V gene TRBV30 combines with J gene TRBJ2-5; the D gene is possibly TRBD1 (5 bases). The germline V and J ends were trimmed by 2 bases and 4 bases, with 14 bases remaining between them. This CDR3 has 14 residues. Per the germline V gene, CDR1 is GTSNPN and CDR2 is SVGIG (reference sequence). This CDR3 reads CAWSLGQGLETQYF. The CDR3 DNA reads TGTGCCTGGAGTTTGGGGCAGGGATTAGAGACCCAGTACTTC. The full variable domain, its missing parts supplied by reference TRBV30 and TRBJ2-5, is SQTIHQWPATLVQPVGSPLSLECTVEGTSNPNLYWYRQAAGRGLQLLFYSVGIGQISSEVPQNLSASRPQDRQFILSSKKLLLSDSGFYLCAWSLGQGLETQYFGPGTRLLVL.

This clonotype showed up just once. The V and J genes are TRBV27 and TRBJ2-3, with TRBD2 matching over 11 bases. J gave up 5 bases and V 4 bases, and 5 bases lay outside the gene matches. Germline V lookup: CDR1 MNHEY, CDR2 SMNVEV (reference sequence). The CDR3 loop spans 15 amino acids. This chain's CDR3 is CASSYSGRAGDTQYF. The CDR3 bases are TGTGCCAGCAGTTATAGCGGGAGGGCAGGAGATACGCAGTATTTT.

The rearrangement uses TRBV28 and TRBJ1-2, with D perhaps matching TRBD1 (5 bases). The CDR3 runs 14 residues. Per germline, CDR1 MDHEN and CDR2 SYDVKM. Trimming took off 7 bases at V and 4 bases at J, with 16 bases between the two ends. This CDR3 is CASTPSQGLYGYTF. The CDR3 DNA reads as TGTGCCAGCACTCCCAGCCAGGGCCTCTATGGCTACACCTTC.

The chain employs TRBV28 and TRBJ2-1, with TRBD2 identical over 11 bases. With V trimmed by 2 bases and J by 2 bases, 8 bases remained unmatched. The CDR3 extends over 18 amino acids. Germline lookup yields CDR1 MDHEN and CDR2 SYDVKM. As DNA, the CDR3 is TGTGCCAGCAGTTTACTTGCCCTACTAGCGGGAGCCTACAATGAGCAGTTCTTC. This codes for CASSLLALLAGAYNEQFF.

The V gene is TRBV6-4, the J gene TRBJ2-3, with unresolved D. CDR1 is MRHNA, CDR2 SNTAGT, per germline. V gave up 0 bases and J gave up 3 bases, with 7 bases separating them. The CDR3 loop spans 14 amino acids. The CDR3 region has the DNA TGTGCCAGCAGTGACTCGACGGATACAGATACGCAGTATTTT. The encoded protein is CASSDSTDTDTQYF.

The chain is built from TRBV30 and TRBJ2-7; TRBD2 agrees at 13 bases. Germline lookup yields CDR1 GTSNPN and CDR2 SVGIG (reference sequence). This CDR3 is built from 20 residues. J lost 4 bases, V lost 3 bases, and 21 bases had no gene match. CDR3 DNA sequence: TGTGCCTGGAGCGACCCCGGACTAGCGGGAGCAAGGAATCTTAGATACGAGCAGTACTTC. Translated: CAWSDPGLAGARNLRYEQYF.

The chain has TRBV7-3 and TRBJ2-3; D is uncertain. V was shortened by 2 bases and J by 6 bases, with 9 bases between the two germline ends. Germline CDR1 SGHTA, CDR2 FQGTGA. CDR3 length: 13 residues. In DNA form, the CDR3 reads TGTGCCAGCAGCTTACCCCTAGAGGATACGCAGTATTTT. It codes for CASSLPLEDTQYF.

The chain has TRBV4-3 and TRBJ2-7; TRBD1 matches at 8 bases. V lost 1 base and J lost 7; bases outside the gene matches: 6. This CDR3 spans 14 amino acids. The germline V gene encodes CDR1 LGHNA and CDR2 YSLEER. The CDR3 reads CASSQVQGAVEQYF. Written as DNA, the CDR3 is TGCGCCAGCAGCCAAGTGCAGGGGGCCGTGGAGCAGTACTTC.

This clonotype has a handful of counts. The chain has TRBV4-2 and TRBJ2-1; TRBD2 aligns across 11 bases. The CDR3 length is 16 residues. The junction had 6 bases not matched to a gene; V was cut back by 0 bases and J by 8 bases. Germline CDR1 and CDR2: LGHNA and YNFKEQ. CDR3 protein: CASSQEEGTSGDEQFF. CDR3 coding DNA: TGTGCCAGCAGCCAAGAGGAAGGGACTAGCGGCGATGAGCAGTTCTTC.